This T cell receptor beta chain was profiled in a study of cytomegalovirus exposure and HLA in healthy donors. General study findings and limits: A list of 150 or so TCR beta chains associated with cytomegalovirus was given. Later analysis associated a missense DCLRE1C variant with TCR beta V- and J-gene trimming.

13 Jbeta primers and 60 Vbeta primers were used for the PCR. Data came from immunoSEQ multiplex PCR; TCRdb stores just in-frame clones and leaves some out. The data show a few hundred thousand clones, less than 80% seen once. This clone has only a few counts. Its target is unknown. Deletions cut 0 bases from V and 0 bases from J, with 10 bases between. The CDR3 covers 16 residues. Source material: PBMCs. This chain connects TRBV5-3 to TRBJ1-3; possibly TRBD1 for D (5 bases). TRBV5-3 is labeled an ORF, and its function is uncertain. This receptor was obtained from a girl aged 2-10 years in good health and CMV-seronegative. CDR3 loop: CARSLAGGSSGNTIYF. The DNA for the CDR3 is TGTGCCAGAAGCTTGGCCGGGGGGTCCTCTGGAAACACCATATATTTT.